This T cell receptor (beta chain) was sequenced for a study of T cell responses to AZD1222 COVID-19 vaccine. Study overall: Pooling covered second doses at about 4 or about 12 weeks.

Per the germline V gene, CDR1 is MNHNY and CDR2 is SVGAGI (reference sequence). CDR3 length: 13 residues. Points on this clone: The target antigen is unknown.

Overall study results and limits: Clonal diversity was possibly underestimated, and white British individuals and females predominated among donors.

Assay used: immunoSEQ multiplex PCR; TCRdb lists only in-frame clones, some missing. Of 200,000 or so clones listed, roughly 92% are singletons. The clonotype originates from an adult in good health. The sequenced sample was peripheral blood, obtained on day 0 of AZD1222 vaccination. This chain joins TRBV6-6 and TRBJ2-3; 8 bases align to TRBD1. CDR3 nucleotides: TGTACTACCCGGACAGGGATCACAGATACGCAGTATTTT. Protein: CTTRTGITDTQYF.